A selection of T cell receptor beta chains follows, all from one sample in a study of human T cells and chemical hapten exposure. TCRdb processed the 5' RACE reads anew with MiXCR; each CDR3 protein has one entry. In the table there are about 81,000 distinct CDR3 sequences, roughly 8.4% of which are singletons. The receptor source for this set is a male donor in good health. The CDR3 runs from the conserved cysteine through the conserved F or W. The D gene is left open where the match is weak.

j_call d_call v_call cdr3_aa
TRBJ2-1 . TRBV4-3 CASSPGSKNNEQFF
TRBJ2-1 . TRBV27 CASSFRPWGRTRGEQFF
TRBJ2-2 . TRBV25-1 CASSPRSSNTGELFF
TRBJ2-3 . TRBV5-1 CASGEGASVTDTQYF
TRBJ2-3 TRBD2 TRBV9 CASSVTSGGARITDTQYF
TRBJ2-7 . TRBV7-9 CASSPLRDRTYEQYF
TRBJ1-5 . TRBV5-6 CASSSTRAGQPQHF
TRBJ2-3 . TRBV2 CASSGTTSTDTQYF
TRBJ1-5 TRBD1 TRBV6-1 CAIWDRAYNQPQHF
TRBJ2-1 . TRBV5-1 CASSPGQYNEQFF
TRBJ2-3 . TRBV2 CASEVRSTDTQYF
TRBJ1-2 . TRBV3-1 CASSWGYGYTF
TRBJ1-6 . TRBV7-9 CASSLVFRYGNSPLHF
TRBJ2-1 . TRBV20-1 CSASRDGSYNEQFF
TRBJ2-3 . TRBV4-2 CASSHVRDSLEYF
TRBJ2-3 . TRBV19 CASSMGQGTDTQYF
TRBJ1-1 TRBD1 TRBV29-1 CSVGSGGRTEAFF
TRBJ1-6 . TRBV27 CASSLSLGGGSPLHF
TRBJ1-4 . TRBV14 CASSQDRGRVGEKLFF